The sequence of this TCR beta chain was determined in a study of T-cell memory formation after mild COVID-19. General study findings and limits: Clones that contracted clustered mainly in CM and EM if CD4+ and in EMRA if CD8+.

Trimming pared 4 bases from V and 0 bases from J, leaving 11 bases between. The CDR3 loop spans 15 amino acids. The germline CDR1 and CDR2 sequences are SGHRS and YFSETQ. TCRdb ran MiXCR on the 5' RACE reads and lists one entry per CDR3 protein. This sample has 180,000 or so distinct CDR3 sequences; 16% occur once, and the top ten carry under 2.5%. A word on this clonotype: What it recognizes is unknown.

This sequence was found in an adult woman who had mild COVID-19 (a few samples of this study predate the infection). Cell type and time point are not known. The chain uses TRBV5-1 and TRBJ1-5; weak D call: TRBD1 (6 bases). The sample comprised PBMCs or a T cell subset sorted from them (not recorded which). The CDR3 DNA reads TGCGCCAGCAGCGTGGACAGCCATAGCAATCAGCCCCAGCATTTT. This translates into CASSVDSHSNQPQHF.